Included here is one T cell receptor (beta chain) sequence, with context. Antigen specificity is unknown. With 4 bases clipped from V and 4 bases from J, the junction kept 9 bases outside the gene matches. The CDR3 totals 16 residues. CDR1 is SGHAT and CDR2 is FQNNGV in the germline V gene. The PCR made use of 60 Vbeta and 13 Jbeta primers. The data were produced by immunoSEQ multiplex PCR, yet TCRdb's version contains in-frame clones alone and is incomplete. This table holds fewer than 150,000 clones, about 80% found once. This specimen comes from a study of cytomegalovirus exposure and HLA in healthy donors. Study-level findings and limits: Excluded: some indistinguishable V segments such as TRBV6-2 and TRBV6-3. Later findings reportedly placed an Asian-associated ancestry cluster below the approximately 670-donor mean for N-insertions. Among the sequence variants, a highly shared cluster was likely an artifact of sequencing.

V and J are TRBV11-2 and TRBJ2-5; TRBD1 matches at 10 bases. The source of this sequence is a male donor in good health and CMV-seronegative. Sequencing was carried out using PBMCs. This CDR3 reads CASSSLRDRGRETQYF. The CDR3 bases are TGTGCCAGCAGCTCGCTACGGGACAGGGGCCGAGAGACCCAGTACTTC. The full variable domain, completed using reference TRBV11-2 and TRBJ2-5, is EAGVAQSPRYKIIEKRQSVAFWCNPISGHATLYWYQQILGQGPKLLIQFQNNGVVDDSQLPKDRFSAERLKGVDSTLKIQPAKLEDSAVYLCASSSLRDRGRETQYFGPGTRLLVL.